These 17 T cell receptor beta chains were sequenced from one sample in a study of PD-L1 blockade in urothelial cancer. Documented time point: pretreatment peripheral blood. Using immunoSEQ multiplex PCR, the repertoire was profiled, and TCRdb retains in-frame clones only, with some absent. This table holds roughly 130,000 clones, roughly 84% found once. Sequencing was performed on PBMCs, taken around atezolizumab (anti-PD-L1) treatment. The receptors come from a man in his fifties with urothelial cancer.

The chain joins TRBV30 to TRBJ1-2; 8 bases map to TRBD1. The CDR3 extends over 11 amino acids. CDR1 and CDR2 from the germline V gene are GTSNPN and SVGIG (reference sequence). The V gene end was trimmed by 7 bases and the J gene end by 7 bases; junction bases not matched to a gene: 5. CDR3 in amino acids: CAFYRGIGYTF. The CDR3 DNA follows: TGTGCCTTTTACAGGGGGATTGGCTACACCTTC.

This clone has only one observation. The V gene is TRBV9, the J gene TRBJ2-3; possible D gene TRBD1, 6 bases. CDR3 length: 16 residues. V shed 0 bases and J shed 1 base, with 12 bases lying between them. The germline gives CDR1 SGDLS, CDR2 YYNGEE. CDR3 sequence reads: CASSVAATGGTDTQYF. CDR3 in DNA: TGTGCCAGCAGCGTAGCTGCGACAGGCGGCACAGATACGCAGTATTTT.

This chain joins TRBV5-1 and TRBJ2-4; D gene unclear. This CDR3 has 17 amino acids. V was pared by 0 bases and J by 0 bases, with 13 bases between. CDR1 SGHRS and CDR2 YFSETQ come from the germline V gene. The CDR3 region is CASSLALVRGAKNIQYF. The CDR3, as DNA: TGCGCCAGCAGCTTGGCCTTAGTCCGAGGAGCCAAAAACATTCAGTACTTC.

The sample holds a few counts of this clone. V is TRBV5-8 and J is TRBJ2-1, with TRBD2 matching over 8 bases. This CDR3 spans 15 amino acids. Trimming removed 2 bases from V and 8 bases from J; junction bases left unmatched: 9. Germline CDR1 and CDR2: SGHTS and YDEGEE. The CDR3 region has the DNA TGTGCCAGCAGCTTATCCGGGAGGGCAGCCGATGAGCAGTTCTTC. The encoded protein is CASSLSGRAADEQFF.

The V and J genes are TRBV6-1 and TRBJ2-5; the match to TRBD2 covers 9 bases. V lost 8 bases, J lost 4 bases, and 8 bases stayed unmatched. There are 14 residues in the CDR3. Germline CDR1 MNHNS, CDR2 SASEGT. CDR3 DNA sequence: TGTGCCAGCTTTGGGGGCGGGGGGGGAGAGACCCAGTACTTC. Amino acids: CASFGGGGGETQYF.

The CDR3 loop reads CASSYRGREQYF. The CDR3 coding sequence is TGTGCCAGCAGTTACAGGGGGCGAGAGCAGTACTTC. The V call is TRBV27, the J call TRBJ2-7; 9 bases line up with TRBD1. V shed 4 bases and J 7 bases; nucleotides not matched to a gene: 2. CDR3 length: 12 residues. Germline V lookup: CDR1 MNHEY, CDR2 SMNVEV (reference sequence).

This clone appeared once. The chain couples TRBV5-4 to TRBJ2-1; 7 bases align to TRBD1. The V gene's germline CDR1 is SGHNT and CDR2 YYREEE (reference sequence). V shed 6 bases and J 10 bases; nucleotides not matched to a gene: 19. The CDR3 runs to 16 residues. DNA of the CDR3: TGTGCCAGCACCCTACGGACAGGTCCCAAATTAGGGGAGCAGTTCTTC. Its protein product is CASTLRTGPKLGEQFF.

The V call is TRBV28, the J call TRBJ2-3; unclear D gene. The length of the CDR3 is 12 residues. Trimming removed 8 bases at V and 2 bases at J, with 8 bases between. Germline CDR1 reads MDHEN; CDR2 reads SYDVKM. CDR3 protein: CASEDSTDTQYF. The DNA of the CDR3 is TGTGCCAGCGAAGACTCCACAGATACGCAGTATTTT.

This clone was observed a single time. The V gene is TRBV7-8, the J gene TRBJ1-6; no reliable D call. The CDR3 is 14 amino acids. V lost 5 bases and J lost 4, with 9 bases in between. Germline V gene sequence: CDR1 SGHVS, CDR2 FQNEAQ. The DNA for the CDR3 is TGTGCCAGCAGCGTGTCCGGGTATAATTCACCCCTCCACTTT. This codes for CASSVSGYNSPLHF. The full variable domain, completed using reference TRBV7-8 and TRBJ1-6, is GAGVSQSPRYKVAKRGQDVALRCDPISGHVSLFWYQQALGQGPEFLTYFQNEAQLDKSGLPSDRFFAERPEGSVSTLKIQRTQQEDSAVYLCASSVSGYNSPLHFGNGTRLTVT.

The rearrangement joins TRBV13 to TRBJ2-7, with TRBD1 identical over 7 bases. The V segment lost 3 bases and the J segment 2 bases; nucleotides outside the gene matches: 7. The germline gives CDR1 PRHDT, CDR2 FYEKMQ (reference sequence). CDR3 length: 15 residues. The CDR3 nucleotides are TGTGCCAGCAGCTTTAGGGGGCCCCTCCCCTACGAGCAGTACTTC. Translated, it gives CASSFRGPLPYEQYF.

The count of this clone is one. The chain combines TRBV9 with TRBJ2-1, with 7 nucleotides matching TRBD2. Germline CDR1 and CDR2: SGDLS and YYNGEE. The CDR3 extends over 16 amino acids. V lost 4 bases and J lost 1; bases outside the gene matches: 8. CDR3 DNA sequence: TGTGCCAGCAGCCCCCGTAGAGCGGGATCCTACAATGAGCAGTTCTTC. Its translation: CASSPRRAGSYNEQFF.

The V call is TRBV28, the J call TRBJ2-7; 7 bases map to TRBD2. The germline CDR1 and CDR2 sequences are MDHEN and SYDVKM. Trimming cost V 6 bases and J 6 bases; bases outside gene matches: 14. This CDR3 is 15 amino acids long. Here the CDR3 DNA reads TGTGCCAGCAGCAGCGGGACTTCCCCTCGGCGCGAGCAGTACTTC. This gives the protein CASSSGTSPRREQYF.

This chain connects TRBV28 to TRBJ2-2; D perhaps matches TRBD2 (5 bases). Trimming shortened V by 7 bases and J by 8 bases, and 11 bases separated the two germline ends. Germline loops: CDR1 MDHEN, CDR2 SYDVKM. This CDR3 region has 12 residues. The CDR3, as DNA: TGTGCCAGCAATTCTGGCGGGGGGGAGCTGTTTTTT. As protein: CASNSGGGELFF.

The chain is built from TRBV19 and TRBJ2-1; TRBD2 aligns across 8 bases. This CDR3 has 14 amino acids. From germline, CDR1 is LNHDA and CDR2 SQIVND (reference sequence). The J segment lost 3 bases and the V segment lost 9 bases, leaving 7 bases of the junction unmatched. In DNA, the CDR3 is TGTGCCAGCTCAAGCGGGAGCATCTACAATGAGCAGTTCTTC. Protein sequence: CASSSGSIYNEQFF.

This clone showed up just once. The chain couples TRBV2 to TRBJ2-2; 9 bases fit TRBD1. Trimming took 6 bases from V and 1 from J; bases not matched to a gene: 9. CDR1 and CDR2 (germline): SNHLY, FYNNEI. This CDR3 comprises 17 residues. The CDR3 region is CASSAPGTGMNTGELFF. CDR3 coding DNA: TGTGCCAGCAGCGCACCCGGGACAGGGATGAACACCGGGGAGCTGTTTTTT.

This chain uses TRBV6-5 with TRBJ2-7; TRBD1 matches at 8 bases. In germline, CDR1 is MNHEY, CDR2 SVGAGI. The CDR3 runs to 15 residues. With 0 bases clipped from V and 9 bases from J, the junction kept 10 bases outside the gene matches. In DNA, the CDR3 is TGTGCCAGCAGTTACTCGGCAGGGGGCGAACGGGCGCAGTACTTC. This translates into CASSYSAGGERAQYF.

V is TRBV25-1 and J is TRBJ1-1, with D possibly matching TRBD1 (6 bases). Trimming took 6 bases from V and 0 from J, leaving 11 bases between them. The germline V gene has CDR1 MGHDK and CDR2 SYGVNS. The CDR3 is 14 residues long. The DNA for the CDR3 is TGTGCCAGCAGCCCAAGGACAGTGAACACTGAAGCTTTCTTT. It is translated as CASSPRTVNTEAFF.